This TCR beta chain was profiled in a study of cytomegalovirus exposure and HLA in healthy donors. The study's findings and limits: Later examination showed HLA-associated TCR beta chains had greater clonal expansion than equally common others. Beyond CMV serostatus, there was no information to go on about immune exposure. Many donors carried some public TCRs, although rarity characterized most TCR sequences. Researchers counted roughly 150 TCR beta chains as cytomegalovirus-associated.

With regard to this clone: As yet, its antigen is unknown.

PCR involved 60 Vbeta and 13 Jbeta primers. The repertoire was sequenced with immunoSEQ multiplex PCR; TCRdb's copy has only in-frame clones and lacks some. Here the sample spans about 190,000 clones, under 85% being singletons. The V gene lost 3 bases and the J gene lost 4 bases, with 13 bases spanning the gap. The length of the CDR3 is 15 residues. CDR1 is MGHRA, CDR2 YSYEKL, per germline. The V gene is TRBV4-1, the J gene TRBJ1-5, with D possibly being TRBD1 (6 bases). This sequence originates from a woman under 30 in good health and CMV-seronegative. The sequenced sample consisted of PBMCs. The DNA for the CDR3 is TGCGCCAGCAGCCACCCGGGACAAGTGAATCAGCCCCAGCATTTT. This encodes CASSHPGQVNQPQHF.